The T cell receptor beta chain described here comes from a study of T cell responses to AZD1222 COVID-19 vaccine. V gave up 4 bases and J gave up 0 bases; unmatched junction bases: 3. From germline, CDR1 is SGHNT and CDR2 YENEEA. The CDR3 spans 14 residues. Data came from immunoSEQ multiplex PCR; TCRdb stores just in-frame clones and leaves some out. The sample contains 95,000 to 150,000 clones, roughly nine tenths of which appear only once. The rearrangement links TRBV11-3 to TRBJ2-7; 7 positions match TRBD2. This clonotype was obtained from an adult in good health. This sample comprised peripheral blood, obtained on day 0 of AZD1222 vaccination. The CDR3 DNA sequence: TGTGCCAGCAGCTCCGGGGGGTCCTCCTACGAGCAGTACTTC. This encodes CASSSGGSSYEQYF.